This T cell receptor beta chain was sequenced during a study of T cells in Graves' hyperthyroidism and ophthalmopathy. Overall study findings and caveats: Researchers found most expanded thyroid clonotypes above 0.001 in blood as well. In simple terms, a model built on 13 V-J features told ophthalmopathy apart from stable hyperthyroidism.

This clonotype showed up many times. Its antigen is still unknown. The study left out patients who had uncontrolled infection, other autoimmune disease, pregnancy or lactation. There are 15 residues in the CDR3. V shed 3 bases and J 8 bases; nucleotides not matched to a gene: 9. Germline V gives CDR1 SGHTA, CDR2 FQGNSA. The CDR3 regions of TCR beta were amplified from RNA transcripts. HTBI primers were employed in a first-round RT-PCR of the TCR CDR3. One entry per CDR3 protein results from TCRdb running MiXCR on the multiplex PCR reads. The sample contains approximately 610,000 distinct CDR3 sequences, 16% of which appear only once.

This receptor was identified in a young woman with Graves' hyperthyroidism. The chain carries TRBV7-2 and TRBJ2-1; TRBD2 matches at 8 bases. The sequenced sample was blood. CDR3 sequence reads: CASSFSGAGFDEQFF. The CDR3 region has the DNA TGTGCCAGCAGCTTTAGCGGGGCTGGGTTCGATGAGCAGTTCTTC.